The 13 T cell receptor beta chains in this list originate from one sample, sequenced in a study of shared clonotypes between healthy human individuals. Clones were sequenced by immunoSEQ multiplex PCR, and TCRdb holds only the in-frame ones, with some missing. The repertoire holds some 2.3 million clones, with approximately 93% as singletons. The sample consisted of naive CD4+ T cells from PBMCs. Subset defined: CD45RA+ positively selected. Source of these receptors: a man aged 18-30 years in good health. Some clones in this sample may be carry-over from other donors' samples.

Turning to this clone: One end of the junction fails to match germline, which may point to a read error. The chain recombines TRBV7-9 with TRBJ1-2, with no clear D. Looked up from germline, CDR1 is SEHNR and CDR2 is FQNEAQ (reference sequence). The CDR3 consists of 12 residues. The DNA for the CDR3 is TGTGCCAGCAGCTTAAGTGGCCGAGGCAGGTCCTTC. Protein sequence: CASSLSGRGRSF.

This chain links TRBV7-9 with TRBJ1-1; maybe TRBD1 (6 bases). The CDR3 has 14 amino acids. The V gene lost 2 bases and the J gene lost 8 bases, with 15 bases spanning the gap. Germline V gene data show CDR1 as SEHNR and CDR2 as FQNEAQ (reference sequence). The CDR3 reads CASSLTSGGAEAFF. The CDR3 DNA sequence: TGTGCCAGCAGCTTAACCAGTGGGGGGGCAGAAGCTTTCTTT.

This clone was seen a single time. The V gene is TRBV6-1, the J gene TRBJ1-2, with D tentatively TRBD1 (5 bases). V was shortened by 0 bases and J by 1 base, with 15 bases between the two germline ends. This CDR3 is 17 amino acids long. Germline CDR1 MNHNS, CDR2 SASEGT. The CDR3 nucleotides read TGTGCCAGCAGTGAAGCGCCAGGGAGGTGGGTTAACTATGGCTACACCTTC. It encodes CASSEAPGRWVNYGYTF.

In its sample, this clone was seen once. The chain joins TRBV30 to TRBJ2-6; D remains ambiguous. Germline CDR1 GTSNPN, CDR2 SVGIG (reference sequence). The V end was cut by 2 bases, the J end by 1 base, with 6 bases between. CDR3 size: 14 residues. The DNA of the CDR3 is TGTGCCTGGAGTAGTTGGTCTGGGGCCAACGTCCTGACTTTC. Encoded protein: CAWSSWSGANVLTF.

The chain is built from TRBV11-2 and TRBJ2-1; maybe TRBD2 (6 bases). In germline, CDR1 is SGHAT, CDR2 FQNNGV. This CDR3 has 17 amino acids. Trimming cost V 5 bases and J 3 bases, with 20 bases left between them. The CDR3 here is CASSAKRPGAIYNEQFF. The CDR3 DNA reads as TGTGCCAGCAGCGCAAAAAGGCCGGGAGCCATCTACAATGAGCAGTTCTTC.

V usage is TRBV2 and J usage is TRBJ2-7; 14 positions match TRBD2. V shed 3 bases and J 6 bases; nucleotides not matched to a gene: 4. Germline CDR1 and CDR2: SNHLY and FYNNEI. This CDR3 is built from 15 residues. The CDR3 reads CASSEGLAGVGEQYF. In nucleotides, the CDR3 is TGTGCCAGCAGTGAGGGACTAGCGGGAGTCGGCGAGCAGTACTTC.

The chain links TRBV30 to TRBJ2-3; D tentatively reads TRBD1 or TRBD2 (5 bases each). Trimming left V 4 bases short and J 1 base short, with 15 bases between. CDR3 length: 15 amino acids. Looked up from germline, CDR1 is GTSNPN and CDR2 is SVGIG (reference sequence). CDR3 sequence: CAWNHRLGRTDTQYF. CDR3 DNA sequence: TGTGCCTGGAACCACCGACTGGGACGCACAGATACGCAGTATTTT. Variable domain in full (rest from reference TRBV30 and TRBJ2-3): SQTIHQWPATLVQPVGSPLSLECTVEGTSNPNLYWYRQAAGRGLQLLFYSVGIGQISSEVPQNLSASRPQDRQFILSSKKLLLSDSGFYLCAWNHRLGRTDTQYFGPGTRLTVL.

Worth noting for this clone: This sample also contains other DNA sequences that code for the same CDR3. The chain couples TRBV29-1 to TRBJ1-1, with TRBD1 identical over 8 bases. The V segment lost 7 bases and the J segment 5 bases; nucleotides outside the gene matches: 6. The CDR3 runs to 12 residues. From germline, CDR1 is SQVTM and CDR2 ANQGSEA. The CDR3 spells CSAGQGGTEAFF. In DNA form, the CDR3 reads TGCAGCGCTGGACAGGGAGGGACTGAAGCTTTCTTT.

The chain carries TRBV19 and TRBJ2-7; either TRBD1 or TRBD2 may fit D (5 bases each). Trimming cost V 2 bases and J 0 bases, with 23 bases left between them. CDR3 length equals 19 residues. The germline V gene encodes CDR1 LNHDA and CDR2 SQIVND (reference sequence). The CDR3 region has the DNA TGTGCCAGTAGTATACGTCTTTGGGGCCTTACTAGTAGCTCCTACGAGCAGTACTTC. This codes for CASSIRLWGLTSSSYEQYF.

V is TRBV4-1 and J is TRBJ1-2; D is ambiguous. CDR1 is MGHRA and CDR2 is YSYEKL in the germline V gene. Trimming shortened V by 1 base and J by 6 bases, and 21 bases separated the two germline ends. CDR3 length: 17 amino acids. CDR3: CASSQGAGDIYFDGYTF. CDR3 bases: TGCGCCAGCAGCCAAGGCGCAGGAGACATATATTTCGATGGCTACACCTTC.

The chain combines TRBV7-9 with TRBJ1-3; a weak D match, TRBD1 (5 bases). CDR3 size: 15 residues. Germline CDR1 SEHNR, CDR2 FQNEAQ (reference sequence). Trimming took 1 base from V and 8 from J, leaving 15 bases between them. The CDR3 DNA reads TGTGCCAGCAGCTTAGGCGTAGGGACGATTGACACCATATATTTT. This encodes CASSLGVGTIDTIYF.

The genes are TRBV28 and TRBJ1-2, with 7 bases that match TRBD1. Germline V lookup: CDR1 MDHEN, CDR2 SYDVKM. With V trimmed by 5 bases and J by 8 bases, 20 bases remained unmatched. The CDR3 is made up of 17 amino acids. The CDR3 sequence is CASSSTGALFRVLGYTF. The CDR3 DNA reads as TGTGCCAGCAGTAGTACAGGGGCCCTCTTCAGGGTTCTGGGCTACACCTTC.

The chain links TRBV14 to TRBJ2-5, with D possibly being TRBD1 (5 bases). V was clipped by 1 base and J by 4 bases, with 13 bases between them. The CDR3 spans 15 residues. Germline-derived CDR1 and CDR2 are SGHDN and FVKESK. CDR3 region: CASSQGGRALETQYF. The CDR3 nucleotides are TGTGCCAGCAGCCAAGGTGGCAGGGCCCTAGAGACCCAGTACTTC.